The 20 T cell receptor beta chains reported below all come from one sample, sequenced in a study of blood T cell repertoires in COVID-19. The table came from immunoSEQ multiplex PCR; TCRdb's copy has only in-frame clones and leaves some out. Among roughly 50,000 clones listed, 65% to 90% were seen once. Sequenced sample: peripheral blood. The receptor set was obtained from a woman aged 80 or over with acute or convalescent COVID-19.

The V gene is TRBV20-1, the J gene TRBJ1-5; D ambiguous. Germline V gene data show CDR1 as DFQATT and CDR2 as SNEGSKA (reference sequence). Trimming left V 3 bases short and J 7 bases short, with 10 bases between. The CDR3 covers 12 residues. The CDR3 region is CSASNSGQPQHF. Written as DNA, the CDR3 is TGCAGTGCTAGTAACAGTGGACAGCCCCAGCATTTT.

J is TRBJ1-3 and V is TRBV18, with D unclear. Trimming stripped 3 bases from V and 0 bases from J, with 12 bases between. Germline values: CDR1 KGHSH, CDR2 LQKENI. The length of the CDR3 is 16 residues. This chain's CDR3 is CASSPVDTSSGNTIYF. CDR3 coding DNA: TGTGCCAGCTCACCCGTCGACACCAGCTCTGGAAACACCATATATTTT.

This clone has a single count. V gene TRBV11-3 combines with J gene TRBJ2-7, with D unclear. V was shortened by 8 bases and J by 6 bases, with 11 bases between the two germline ends. Germline lookup yields CDR1 SGHNT and CDR2 YENEEA. CDR3 size: 11 residues. This CDR3 is CASFRICEQYF. Here the CDR3 DNA reads TGTGCCAGCTTCAGGATTTGCGAGCAGTACTTC.

This CDR3 reads CASSFGQGAWDEQFF. In DNA form, the CDR3 reads TGTGCCAGCAGCTTCGGACAGGGGGCATGGGATGAGCAGTTCTTC. The rearrangement links TRBV7-9 to TRBJ2-1; TRBD1 aligns across 11 bases. The CDR3 is made up of 15 amino acids. Germline CDR1 is SEHNR and CDR2 is FQNEAQ (reference sequence). Trimming took 3 bases from V and 8 from J; bases not matched to a gene: 6.

The chain carries TRBV2 and TRBJ2-4; a weak D match, TRBD1 (5 bases). CDR3 length equals 14 residues. Germline V lookup: CDR1 SNHLY, CDR2 FYNNEI. V was cut by 5 bases and J by 5 bases, with 13 bases left in between. The CDR3 protein is CASSYGQGQNIQYF. CDR3 DNA: TGTGCCAGCAGTTATGGACAAGGCCAAAACATTCAGTACTTC.

This clone was picked up one time. The V and J genes are TRBV6-2 or TRBV6-3 and TRBJ1-2; no clear D. The CDR3 runs to 13 residues. Germline CDR1 is MNHEY and CDR2 is SVGEGT. With 5 bases removed from V and 7 bases from J, the gap between germline ends came to 14 bases. CDR3 DNA sequence: TGTGCCAGCAGTCAATCGGAGGGAGGTGGCTACACCTTC. This sequence encodes CASSQSEGGGYTF.

V is TRBV2 and J is TRBJ1-1; weak D call: TRBD1 (5 bases). The CDR3 covers 15 residues. V lost 0 bases to trimming and J lost 1 base, with 9 bases between them. Per germline, CDR1 SNHLY and CDR2 FYNNEI. The CDR3 DNA follows: TGTGCCAGCAGTGAAGCGGGGAGGGGGAACACTGAAGCTTTCTTT. Amino acid sequence: CASSEAGRGNTEAFF.

This clone was picked up a small number of times. The chain is built from TRBV25-1 and TRBJ1-5, with D unclear. The CDR3 length is 12 residues. V lost 1 base, J lost 6 bases, and 4 bases lay in between. From germline, CDR1 is MGHDK and CDR2 SYGVNS. The CDR3 coding sequence is TGTGCCAGCAGTGAATCGGGTCAGCCCCAGCATTTT. This gives the protein CASSESGQPQHF.

The chain is built from TRBV5-4 and TRBJ2-2, with 7 bases fitting TRBD2. CDR1 is SGHNT and CDR2 is YYREEE in the germline V gene (reference sequence). The CDR3 is made up of 14 amino acids. V dropped 1 base and J dropped 6; count of bases not matched to a gene: 3. CDR3 DNA sequence: TGTGCCAGCAGCTTGAGGCGGGAGCCCGGGGAGCTGTTTTTT. It specifies CASSLRREPGELFF.

This rearrangement joins TRBV2 to TRBJ2-6; TRBD1 aligns across 7 bases. Germline CDR1 and CDR2: SNHLY and FYNNEI. V trimming: 8 bases; J trimming: 1 base; junction bases outside the gene matches: 2. The length of the CDR3 is 14 residues. The CDR3 DNA reads as TGTGCCAGCGGGGACAGATCTGGGGCCAACGTCCTGACTTTC. It is translated as CASGDRSGANVLTF.

The rearrangement joins TRBV4-1 to TRBJ1-6, with 11 nucleotides matching TRBD1. The CDR3 length is 14 residues. Trimming took 4 bases from V and 9 from J; bases not matched to a gene: 2. From germline, CDR1 is MGHRA and CDR2 YSYEKL. CDR3 region: CASSRDRGTSPLHF. The CDR3 nucleotides are TGCGCCAGCAGCCGGGACAGGGGGACTTCACCCCTCCACTTT.

V is TRBV6-5 and J is TRBJ1-3; D unresolved. The CDR3 sequence is 14 residues long. V was trimmed by 5 bases and J by 0 bases, leaving 8 bases between them. The germline V gene has CDR1 MNHEY and CDR2 SVGAGI. CDR3 amino acids: CASSLGSSGNTIYF. The CDR3 nucleotides read TGTGCCAGCAGTCTAGGGAGCTCTGGAAACACCATATATTTT.

V gene TRBV24-1 combines with J gene TRBJ1-6; possible D gene TRBD1, 6 bases. V was trimmed by 4 bases and J by 7 bases, leaving 16 bases between them. The CDR3 contains 16 residues. The germline CDR1 and CDR2 sequences are KGHDR and SFDVKD. The CDR3 coding sequence is TGTGCCACCAGTGACCCCACTACAGGGACCAATTCACCCCTCCACTTT. Its protein is CATSDPTTGTNSPLHF.

This clone was seen once. The genes are TRBV6-6 and TRBJ1-5; 7 bases match TRBD1. The CDR3 spans 14 residues. The J segment lost 7 bases and the V segment lost 2 bases, leaving 5 bases of the junction unmatched. Per the germline V gene, CDR1 is MNHNY and CDR2 is SVGAGI (reference sequence). Written as DNA, the CDR3 is TGTGCCAGCAGTTACGTCACAGGGGAGCAGCCCCAGCATTTT. It codes for CASSYVTGEQPQHF.

J is TRBJ2-2 and V is TRBV7-6, with a possible D match to TRBD2 (7 bases). Trimming removed 8 bases from V and 6 bases from J, with 25 bases in between. The CDR3 runs to 17 residues. CDR1 and CDR2 from the germline V gene are SGHVS and FNYEAQ. CDR3 region: CASSPVGGASISGELFF. In nucleotides, the CDR3 is TGTGCCAGCTCCCCGGTGGGGGGGGCTAGCATTTCCGGGGAGCTGTTTTTT.

This chain links TRBV30 with TRBJ1-1; 9 bases align to TRBD1. Germline V gene data show CDR1 as GTSNPN and CDR2 as SVGIG (reference sequence). The CDR3 covers 13 residues. The V segment lost 3 bases and the J segment 4 bases; nucleotides outside the gene matches: 3. The CDR3 protein is CAWRGTGSTEAFF. CDR3 in DNA: TGTGCCTGGAGAGGGACAGGGAGCACTGAAGCTTTCTTT.

The rearrangement uses TRBV7-2 and TRBJ1-4, with D perhaps TRBD1 (6 bases). Trimming left V 5 bases short and J 1 base short, with 14 bases between. Germline V gene sequence: CDR1 SGHTA, CDR2 FQGNSA. The CDR3 is made up of 16 amino acids. CDR3 bases: TGTGCCAGCAGCCCCAGGGGTCGTGGAACTAATGAAAAACTGTTTTTT. This sequence encodes CASSPRGRGTNEKLFF.

The V gene is TRBV27, the J gene TRBJ1-6, with D unresolved. The germline V gene encodes CDR1 MNHEY and CDR2 SMNVEV (reference sequence). The CDR3 has 14 residues. The germline V and J ends were trimmed by 8 bases and 6 bases, with 14 bases remaining between them. The CDR3 DNA reads as TGTGCCAGCGCCGTTCAACTCCTTAATTCACCCCTCCACTTT. Residues: CASAVQLLNSPLHF.

J is TRBJ2-3 and V is TRBV19; TRBD1 is a possible D gene (6 bases). The germline CDR1 and CDR2 sequences are LNHDA and SQIVND (reference sequence). With 4 bases removed from V and 4 bases from J, the gap between germline ends came to 12 bases. The CDR3 loop spans 14 amino acids. CDR3 protein: CASSNRAAADTQYF. The CDR3 DNA reads as TGTGCCAGTAGTAACAGGGCCGCGGCAGATACGCAGTATTTT.

The V call is TRBV18, the J call TRBJ1-3, with D possibly being TRBD1 (6 bases). This CDR3 is 14 amino acids long. Germline V gene sequence: CDR1 KGHSH, CDR2 LQKENI. Trimming took off 3 bases at V and 4 bases at J, with 10 bases between the two ends. CDR3 DNA: TGTGCCAGCTCACCGTCCAGGGGAGGAAACACCATATATTTT. This codes for CASSPSRGGNTIYF. Variable domain in full (rest from reference TRBV18 and TRBJ1-3): NAGVMQNPRHLVRRRGQEARLRCSPMKGHSHVYWYRQLPEEGLKFMVYLQKENIIDESGMPKERFSAEFPKEGPSILRIQQVVRGDSAAYFCASSPSRGGNTIYFGEGSWLTVV.